The 21 T cell receptor beta chains given below trace back to one sample, sequenced in a study of T-cell reconstitution after alpha-beta-depleted transplantation in children. During its preparation, the TCRbeta library received unique molecular identifiers. TCRdb recomputed calls from the PCR reads with MiXCR, one row per CDR3 protein. The table shows around 580,000 distinct CDR3 sequences, with 27% occurring only once. The sequenced sample was PBMCs, obtained before TCRalphabeta/CD19-depleted stem cell transplant. These receptors all stem from a boy younger than two with Wiskott-Aldrich syndrome, due to receive a stem cell transplant.

The sample holds a few counts of this clonotype. The chain links TRBV12-5 to TRBJ1-1; D is uncertain. The germline V gene has CDR1 LGHNT and CDR2 FRNRAP. The length of the CDR3 is 11 residues. The V gene lost 8 bases and the J gene lost 5 bases, with 9 bases spanning the gap. DNA of the CDR3: TGTGCTAGTTCTCGTGGGACTGAAGCTTTCTTT. Amino acids: CASSRGTEAFF.

This clonotype was seen a handful of times. The chain recombines TRBV27 with TRBJ2-1; no clear D gene. The length of the CDR3 is 14 residues. The V end lost 4 bases, the J end lost 12 bases, and 19 bases lay between the germline ends. The germline CDR1 and CDR2 sequences are MNHEY and SMNVEV (reference sequence). The DNA for the CDR3 is TGTGCCAGCAGTTCATCACCCTTAATCGGGTCGCAGTTCTTC. Translation gives CASSSSPLIGSQFF.

This clonotype was found a few times. The chain links TRBV4-2 to TRBJ2-7; TRBD1 matches at 8 bases. The CDR3 consists of 15 residues. Losses at the gene ends were 1 base for V and 4 bases for J; bases not matched to a gene: 6. Germline V gene sequence: CDR1 LGHNA, CDR2 YNFKEQ. The CDR3 loop is CASSQGADREYEQYF. The CDR3 DNA is TGTGCCAGCAGCCAAGGAGCGGACAGGGAGTACGAGCAGTACTTC.

This clonotype was detected only a few times. CDR3 in amino acids: CASSLLGGEYEQYF. The CDR3 DNA follows: TGTGCCAGCAGTCTCCTCGGGGGGGAGTACGAGCAGTACTTC. The chain employs TRBV28 and TRBJ2-7; 8 bases fit TRBD2. Germline V gene lookup returns CDR1 MDHEN and CDR2 SYDVKM. J gave up 4 bases and V 5 bases, and 7 bases lay outside the gene matches. The CDR3 runs to 14 residues.

The chain has TRBV28 and TRBJ2-3; tentatively, D is TRBD1 (6 bases). Germline V gene sequence: CDR1 MDHEN, CDR2 SYDVKM. The V end lost 6 bases, the J end lost 6 bases, and 13 bases lay between the germline ends. The CDR3 contains 13 residues. DNA for the CDR3: TGTGCCAGCAGACCGTCCAGGGGTGATACGCAGTATTTT. Translated, it gives CASRPSRGDTQYF.

The chain joins TRBV5-1 to TRBJ2-1; possible D gene TRBD1, 6 bases. Germline lookup yields CDR1 SGHRS and CDR2 YFSETQ. V was shortened by 3 bases and J by 4 bases, with 17 bases between the two germline ends. This CDR3 is built from 16 residues. CDR3 sequence: CASSSIGWGPYNEQFF. The DNA of the CDR3 is TGCGCCAGCAGCTCCATAGGGTGGGGGCCTTACAATGAGCAGTTCTTC.

There are a few counts of this clonotype. The rearrangement joins TRBV24-1 to TRBJ2-7; 8 bases line up with TRBD1. Germline V gene lookup returns CDR1 KGHDR and CDR2 SFDVKD. This CDR3 contains 18 residues. V trimming: 3 bases; J trimming: 3 bases; junction bases outside the gene matches: 15. The CDR3 coding sequence is TGTGCCACCAGTGATCTCGGACAGGGAAGGTACCCCTACTACGAGCAGTACTTC. Protein sequence: CATSDLGQGRYPYYEQYF.

The V and J genes are TRBV5-1 and TRBJ2-4; D may match TRBD1 or TRBD2 (6 bases each). The CDR3 extends over 18 amino acids. CDR1 SGHRS and CDR2 YFSETQ come from the germline V gene. Trimming took 2 bases from V and 1 from J, leaving 19 bases between them. The CDR3 DNA is TGCGCCAGCAGCTTCACGATCCCAGGGGCGGGGGCCAAAAACATTCAGTACTTC. Amino acids: CASSFTIPGAGAKNIQYF.

This clonotype showed up just a few times. This chain connects TRBV6-5 to TRBJ1-1, with unresolved D. V was pared by 6 bases and J by 13 bases, with 12 bases between. The CDR3 runs 10 residues. Germline V lookup: CDR1 MNHEY, CDR2 SVGAGI. DNA of the CDR3: TGTGCCAGCAGATCAAATGAGGTTTTCTTT. Its protein product is CASRSNEVFF.

The chain is built from TRBV27 and TRBJ1-1; 7 nucleotides agree with TRBD1. CDR1 is MNHEY and CDR2 is SMNVEV in the germline V gene (reference sequence). The CDR3 contains 16 residues. Unmatched junction bases numbered 6, after V lost 2 bases and J lost 0 bases. CDR3 nucleotide sequence: TGTGCCAGCAGTTTACGGGGGACAGTTATGAACACTGAAGCTTTCTTT. This translates into CASSLRGTVMNTEAFF.

This clonotype was observed a handful of times. V and J are TRBV5-1 and TRBJ2-7; D is uncertain. The length of the CDR3 is 13 residues. The V gene's germline CDR1 is SGHRS and CDR2 YFSETQ. Deletions cut 2 bases from V and 4 bases from J, with 10 bases between. The CDR3 is CASSFLVQYEQYF. In DNA form, the CDR3 reads TGCGCCAGCAGCTTCCTGGTCCAGTACGAGCAGTACTTC.

This clonotype showed up just a few times. The chain is built from TRBV27 and TRBJ2-1, with 12 bases lining up with TRBD2. Germline V gene lookup returns CDR1 MNHEY and CDR2 SMNVEV (reference sequence). The length of the CDR3 is 14 residues. The V gene end was trimmed by 8 bases and the J gene end by 6 bases; junction bases not matched to a gene: 5. The CDR3 here is CASVTSGRPNEQFF. The CDR3 DNA reads TGTGCCAGCGTAACTAGCGGGAGGCCCAATGAGCAGTTCTTC.

This clonotype has just a few counts. The rearrangement uses TRBV12-3 or TRBV12-4 and TRBJ2-1; 14 positions match TRBD2. V was pared by 4 bases and J by 6 bases, with 5 bases of the junction left unmatched. The CDR3 spans 16 residues. This CDR3 reads CASSSGTSGSTNEQFF. CDR3 in DNA: TGTGCCAGCAGTTCCGGGACTAGCGGGAGTACCAATGAGCAGTTCTTC.

This chain uses TRBV7-9 with TRBJ1-2, with TRBD1 matching 12 bases. This CDR3 contains 15 residues. Unmatched junction bases numbered 10, after V lost 8 bases and J lost 6 bases. Germline CDR1 and CDR2: SEHNR and FQNEAQ (reference sequence). CDR3 bases: TGTGCCAGCGGAATATGGGACAGGGGGCTCGATGGCTACACCTTC. Amino acid sequence: CASGIWDRGLDGYTF. The variable domain in full, completed from reference TRBV7-9 and TRBJ1-2, reads DTGVSQNPRHKITKRGQNVTFRCDPISEHNRLYWYRQTLGQGPEFLTYFQNEAQLEKSRLLSDRFSAERPKGSFSTLEIQRTEQGDSAMYLCASGIWDRGLDGYTFGSGTRLTVV.

The chain combines TRBV15 with TRBJ2-1, with 9 bases lining up with TRBD2. CDR1 LNHNV and CDR2 YYDKDF come from the germline V gene (reference sequence). Trimming at V came to 3 bases and at J to 5 bases, leaving 17 bases not matched to a gene. The CDR3 runs to 19 residues. As DNA, the CDR3 is TGTGCCACCAGCAGGATACAGCCCGGGACTAGCCTAAACCACAATGAGCAGTTCTTC. This encodes CATSRIQPGTSLNHNEQFF.

This clonotype was seen a handful of times. The chain employs TRBV3-1 and TRBJ2-2, with D possibly TRBD2 on 7 matching bases. V dropped 1 base and J dropped 2 bases, with 20 bases sitting between them. Germline CDR1 reads LGHDT; CDR2 reads YNNKEL (reference sequence). The CDR3 has 19 amino acids. This CDR3 reads CASSQGAGAYYPNTGELFF. The CDR3 DNA follows: TGTGCCAGCAGCCAAGGGGCGGGGGCCTACTATCCTAACACCGGGGAGCTGTTTTTT.

The rearrangement uses TRBV25-1 and TRBJ2-3, with 11 bases identical to TRBD2. From germline, CDR1 is MGHDK and CDR2 SYGVNS. CDR3 length equals 16 residues. V gave up 6 bases and J gave up 2 bases; unmatched junction bases: 7. The CDR3, as DNA: TGTGCCAGCAGGACCGGGACTAGCGGACCCACAGATACGCAGTATTTT. This translates into CASRTGTSGPTDTQYF.

This clonotype was detected once. The genes are TRBV29-1 and TRBJ2-1, with 15 positions matching TRBD2. V shed 7 bases, J shed 4 bases, and the junction held 2 bases outside the gene matches. The CDR3 extends over 14 amino acids. Per germline, CDR1 SQVTM and CDR2 ANQGSEA. The CDR3 region is CSAGLAGGYNEQFF. CDR3 DNA sequence: TGCAGCGCCGGACTAGCGGGAGGGTACAATGAGCAGTTCTTC.

V and J are TRBV20-1 and TRBJ2-1; 7 bases agree with TRBD2. CDR1 and CDR2 from the germline V gene are DFQATT and SNEGSKA (reference sequence). The CDR3 runs to 15 residues. Unmatched junction bases numbered 12, after V lost 6 bases and J lost 4 bases. The CDR3 is CSARPAAGAYNEQFF. The CDR3 nucleotides read TGCAGTGCCCGACCGGCGGCGGGAGCTTACAATGAGCAGTTCTTC.

This clonotype was observed a few times. The chain uses TRBV5-1 and TRBJ2-7; D not certain. This CDR3 is built from 14 residues. Germline V gene lookup returns CDR1 SGHRS and CDR2 YFSETQ. The V and J ends lost 0 bases and 0 bases respectively, with 7 bases between them. CDR3 nucleotide sequence: TGCGCCAGCAGCTTGGACATCGGCTCCTACGAGCAGTACTTC. Its protein is CASSLDIGSYEQYF.

This clonotype was counted only a few times. The chain uses TRBV12-3 or TRBV12-4 and TRBJ1-3; D gene ambiguous. The ends were cut back, 2 bases at V and 8 bases at J, with 13 bases in the middle. CDR3 length: 14 amino acids. In DNA form, the CDR3 reads TGTGCCAGCAGTTTACGGATATTAAGGGACACCATATATTTT. This translates into CASSLRILRDTIYF.